This T cell receptor beta chain was sequenced in a study of preoperative IRX-2 immunotherapy in early breast cancer. The V and J ends lost 2 bases and 3 bases respectively, with 11 bases between them. The germline CDR1 and CDR2 sequences are LNHDA and SQIVND (reference sequence). The CDR3 totals 14 residues. Profiling relied on immunoSEQ multiplex PCR, and the TCRdb table lists in-frame clones only, not all of them. The repertoire holds tens of thousands of clones, 82% seen once, with about 3.2% in the top ten. The treatment here: preoperative locoregional IRX-2 cytokine immunotherapy. The chain recombines TRBV19 with TRBJ2-7; maybe TRBD1 (5 bases). This receptor was obtained from a human donor with breast cancer. Collection took place from a patient treated with IRX-2 immunotherapy. The chain's CDR3 is CASSIPGQGYEQYF. The CDR3, as DNA: TGTGCCAGTAGTATACCCGGACAAGGCTACGAGCAGTACTTC.